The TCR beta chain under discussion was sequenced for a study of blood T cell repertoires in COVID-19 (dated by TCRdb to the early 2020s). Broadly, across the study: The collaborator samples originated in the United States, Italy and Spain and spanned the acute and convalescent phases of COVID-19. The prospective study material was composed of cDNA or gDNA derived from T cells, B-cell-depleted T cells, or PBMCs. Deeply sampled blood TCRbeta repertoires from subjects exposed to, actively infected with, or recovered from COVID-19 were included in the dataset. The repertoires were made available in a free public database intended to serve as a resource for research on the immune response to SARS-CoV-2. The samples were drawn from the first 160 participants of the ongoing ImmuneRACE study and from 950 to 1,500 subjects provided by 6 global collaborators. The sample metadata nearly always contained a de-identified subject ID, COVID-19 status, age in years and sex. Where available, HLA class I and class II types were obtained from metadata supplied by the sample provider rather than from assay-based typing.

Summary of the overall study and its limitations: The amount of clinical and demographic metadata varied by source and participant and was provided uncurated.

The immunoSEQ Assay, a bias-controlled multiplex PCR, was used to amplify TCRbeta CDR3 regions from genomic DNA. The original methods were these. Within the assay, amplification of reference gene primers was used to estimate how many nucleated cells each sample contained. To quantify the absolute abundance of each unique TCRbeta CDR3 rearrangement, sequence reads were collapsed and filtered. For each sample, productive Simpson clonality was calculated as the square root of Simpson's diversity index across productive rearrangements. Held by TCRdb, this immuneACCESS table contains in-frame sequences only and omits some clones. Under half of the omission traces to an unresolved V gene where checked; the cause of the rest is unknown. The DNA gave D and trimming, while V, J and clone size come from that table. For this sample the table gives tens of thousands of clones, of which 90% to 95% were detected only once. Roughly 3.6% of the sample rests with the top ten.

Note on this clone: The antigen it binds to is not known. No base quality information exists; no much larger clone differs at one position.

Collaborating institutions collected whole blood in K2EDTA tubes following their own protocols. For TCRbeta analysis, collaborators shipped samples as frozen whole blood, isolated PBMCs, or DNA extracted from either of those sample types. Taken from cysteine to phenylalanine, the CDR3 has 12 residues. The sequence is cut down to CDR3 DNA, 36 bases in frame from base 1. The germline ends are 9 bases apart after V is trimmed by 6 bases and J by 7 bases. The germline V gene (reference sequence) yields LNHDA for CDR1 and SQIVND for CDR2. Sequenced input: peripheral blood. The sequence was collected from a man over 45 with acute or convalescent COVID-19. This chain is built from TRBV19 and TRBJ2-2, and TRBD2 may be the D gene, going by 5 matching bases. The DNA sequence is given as TGTGCCAGTAGACGGGGAGACGGGGAGCTGTTTTTT. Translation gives CASRRGDGELFF.